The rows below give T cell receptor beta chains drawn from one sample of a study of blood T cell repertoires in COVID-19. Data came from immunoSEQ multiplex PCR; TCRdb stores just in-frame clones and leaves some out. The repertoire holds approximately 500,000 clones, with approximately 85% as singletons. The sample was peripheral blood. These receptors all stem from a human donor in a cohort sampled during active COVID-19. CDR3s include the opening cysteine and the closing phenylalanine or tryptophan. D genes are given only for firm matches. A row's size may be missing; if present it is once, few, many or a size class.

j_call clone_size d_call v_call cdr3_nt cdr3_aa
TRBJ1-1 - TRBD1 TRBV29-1 TGCAGCCCACACAGGGGAGCTGAAGCTTTCTTT CSPHRGAEAFF
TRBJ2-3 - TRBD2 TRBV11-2 TGTGCCAGCAGCTCTGGGACTAGCGGGAGGGCCTTAGATACGCAGTATTTT CASSSGTSGRALDTQYF
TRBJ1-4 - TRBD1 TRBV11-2 TGTGCCAGCAGCCAAAACCGGGACAGCCTGTTTTTT CASSQNRDSLFF
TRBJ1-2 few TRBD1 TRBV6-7 TGTGCCATCCCCAGGGGGATCCCCCTAAACTATGGCTACACCTTC CAIPRGIPLNYGYTF
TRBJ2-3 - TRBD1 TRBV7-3 TGTGCCAGCAGCCCAAGCCGGACAGGACCCACAGATACGCAGTATTTT CASSPSRTGPTDTQYF
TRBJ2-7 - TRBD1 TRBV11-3 TGTGCCAGCAGCCGGCAGGGGGCGCAAGACGAGCAGTACTTC CASSRQGAQDEQYF
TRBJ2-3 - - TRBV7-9 TGTGCCAGCAGCGCGGACAGTGCTAGCACAGATACGCAGTATTTT CASSADSASTDTQYF
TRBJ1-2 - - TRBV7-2 TGTGCCAGCAGCCTATGGGACACATCAGTTCATGGCTACACCTTC CASSLWDTSVHGYTF
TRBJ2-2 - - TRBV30 TGTGCCTGGAGTGCGGCCGGGGAGCTGTTTTTT CAWSAAGELFF
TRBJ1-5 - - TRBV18 TGTGCCAGCTCCACCGCAGGGGACAATCAGCCCCAGCATTTT CASSTAGDNQPQHF
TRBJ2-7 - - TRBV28 TGTGCCAGCAGGGCGGCCCCCTACGAGCAGTACTTC CASRAAPYEQYF
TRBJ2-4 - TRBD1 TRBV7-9 TGTGCCAGCAGCTACACAGGGGGCCCCAACATTCAGTACTTC CASSYTGGPNIQYF
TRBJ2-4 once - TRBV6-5 TGTGCCAGCAGCGACTTAGCCAAAAACATTCAGTACTTC CASSDLAKNIQYF
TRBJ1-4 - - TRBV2 TGTGCCAGCAGGAGCGGACTGTCCGAGGAGGATGAAAAACTGTTTTTT CASRSGLSEEDEKLFF
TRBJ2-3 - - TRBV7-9 TGTGCCAGCAGCTTACGGGATGGGACAGATACGCAGTATTTT CASSLRDGTDTQYF